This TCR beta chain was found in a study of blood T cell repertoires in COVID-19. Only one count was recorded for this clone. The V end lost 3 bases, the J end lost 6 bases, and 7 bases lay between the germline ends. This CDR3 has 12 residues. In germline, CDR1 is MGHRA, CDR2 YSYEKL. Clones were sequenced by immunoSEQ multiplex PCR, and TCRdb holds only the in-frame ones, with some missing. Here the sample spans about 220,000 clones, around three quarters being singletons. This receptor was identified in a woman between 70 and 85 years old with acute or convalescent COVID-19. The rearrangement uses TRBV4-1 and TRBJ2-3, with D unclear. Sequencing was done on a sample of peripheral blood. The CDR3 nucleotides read TGCGCCAGCAGCCAGACGGGTGATACGCAGTATTTT. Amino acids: CASSQTGDTQYF.